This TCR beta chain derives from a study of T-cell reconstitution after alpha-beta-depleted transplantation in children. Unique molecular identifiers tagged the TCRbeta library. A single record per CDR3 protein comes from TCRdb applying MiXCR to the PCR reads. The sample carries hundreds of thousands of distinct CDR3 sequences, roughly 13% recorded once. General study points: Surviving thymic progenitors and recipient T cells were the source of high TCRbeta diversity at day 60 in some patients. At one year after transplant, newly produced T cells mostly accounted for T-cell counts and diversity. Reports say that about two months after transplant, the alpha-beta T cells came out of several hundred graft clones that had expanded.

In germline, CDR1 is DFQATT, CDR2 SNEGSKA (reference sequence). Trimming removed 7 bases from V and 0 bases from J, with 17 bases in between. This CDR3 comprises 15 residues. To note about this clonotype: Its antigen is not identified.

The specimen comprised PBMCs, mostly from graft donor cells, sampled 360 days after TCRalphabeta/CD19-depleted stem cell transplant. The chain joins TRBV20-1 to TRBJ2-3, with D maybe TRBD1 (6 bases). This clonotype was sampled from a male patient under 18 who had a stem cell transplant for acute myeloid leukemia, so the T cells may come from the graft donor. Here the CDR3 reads CSVQGPAPSTDTQYF. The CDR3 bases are TGCAGTGTACAGGGACCAGCTCCCAGCACAGATACGCAGTATTTT.